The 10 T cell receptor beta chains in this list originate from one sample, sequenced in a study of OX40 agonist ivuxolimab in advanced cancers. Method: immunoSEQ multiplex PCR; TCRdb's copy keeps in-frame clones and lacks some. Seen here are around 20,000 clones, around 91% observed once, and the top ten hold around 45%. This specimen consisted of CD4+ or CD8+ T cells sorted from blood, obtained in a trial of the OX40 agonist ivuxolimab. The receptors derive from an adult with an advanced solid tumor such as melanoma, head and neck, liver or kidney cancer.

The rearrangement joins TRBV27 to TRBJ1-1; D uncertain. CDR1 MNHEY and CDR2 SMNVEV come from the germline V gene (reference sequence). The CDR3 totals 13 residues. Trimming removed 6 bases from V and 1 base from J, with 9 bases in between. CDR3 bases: TGTGCCAGCAGGTCGAGGTGGAACACTGAAGCTTTCTTT. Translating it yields CASRSRWNTEAFF.

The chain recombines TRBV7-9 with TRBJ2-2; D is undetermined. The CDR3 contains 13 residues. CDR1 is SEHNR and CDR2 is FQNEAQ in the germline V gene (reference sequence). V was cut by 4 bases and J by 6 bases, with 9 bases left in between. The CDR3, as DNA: TGTGCCAGCAGCTGGGAAGGCGCCGGGGAGCTGTTTTTT. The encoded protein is CASSWEGAGELFF.

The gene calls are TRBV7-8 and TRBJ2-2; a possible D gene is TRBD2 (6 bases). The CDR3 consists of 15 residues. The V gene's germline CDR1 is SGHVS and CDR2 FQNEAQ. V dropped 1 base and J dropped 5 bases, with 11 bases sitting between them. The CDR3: CASSLGPGVTGELFF. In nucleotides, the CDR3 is TGTGCCAGCAGCTTAGGACCGGGAGTGACCGGGGAGCTGTTTTTT.

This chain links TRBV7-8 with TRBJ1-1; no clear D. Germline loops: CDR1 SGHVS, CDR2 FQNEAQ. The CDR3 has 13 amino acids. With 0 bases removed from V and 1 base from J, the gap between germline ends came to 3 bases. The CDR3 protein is CASSLAGNTEAFF. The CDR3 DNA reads TGTGCCAGCAGCTTAGCGGGGAACACTGAAGCTTTCTTT.

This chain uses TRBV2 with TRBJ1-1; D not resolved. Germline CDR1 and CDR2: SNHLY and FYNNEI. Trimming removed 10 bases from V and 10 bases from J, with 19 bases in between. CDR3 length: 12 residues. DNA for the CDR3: TGTGCCAAGTGGGCCAAAGCGGGTTCAGCTTTCTTT. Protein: CAKWAKAGSAFF.

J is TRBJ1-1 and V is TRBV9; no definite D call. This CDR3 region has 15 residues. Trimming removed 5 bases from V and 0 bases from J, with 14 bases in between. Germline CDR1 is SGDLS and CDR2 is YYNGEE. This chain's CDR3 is CASSSAGGLNTEAFF. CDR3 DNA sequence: TGTGCCAGCAGTTCCGCGGGCGGATTGAACACTGAAGCTTTCTTT. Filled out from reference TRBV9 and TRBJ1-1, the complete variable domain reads DSGVTQTPKHLITATGQRVTLRCSPRSGDLSVYWYQQSLDQGLQFLIQYYNGEERAKGNILERFSAQQFPDLHSELNLSSLELGDSALYFCASSSAGGLNTEAFFGQGTRLTVV.

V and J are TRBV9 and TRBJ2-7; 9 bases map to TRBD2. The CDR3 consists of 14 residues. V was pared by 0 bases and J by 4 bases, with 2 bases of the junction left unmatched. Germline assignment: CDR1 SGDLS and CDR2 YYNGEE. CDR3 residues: CASSVGLAGYEQYF. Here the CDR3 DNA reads TGTGCCAGCAGCGTAGGGCTAGCGGGGTACGAGCAGTACTTC.

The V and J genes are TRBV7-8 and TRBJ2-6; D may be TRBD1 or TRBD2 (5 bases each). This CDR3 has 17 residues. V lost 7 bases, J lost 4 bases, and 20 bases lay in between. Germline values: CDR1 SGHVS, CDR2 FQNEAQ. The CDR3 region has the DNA TGTGCCAGCACCGAGCTTACCCCGGGGCTCGGGGCCAACGTCCTGACTTTC. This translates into CASTELTPGLGANVLTF.

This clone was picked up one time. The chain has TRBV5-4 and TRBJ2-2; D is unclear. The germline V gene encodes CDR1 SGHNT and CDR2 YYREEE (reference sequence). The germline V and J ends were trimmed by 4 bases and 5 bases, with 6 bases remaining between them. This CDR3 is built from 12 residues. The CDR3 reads CASSPLTGELFF. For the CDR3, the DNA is TGTGCCAGCAGCCCGCTGACCGGGGAGCTGTTTTTT.

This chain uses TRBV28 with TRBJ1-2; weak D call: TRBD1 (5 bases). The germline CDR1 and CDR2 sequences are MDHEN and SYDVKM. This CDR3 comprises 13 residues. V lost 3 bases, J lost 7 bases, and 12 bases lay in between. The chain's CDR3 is CASSFGGVRGYTF. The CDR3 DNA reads TGTGCCAGCAGTTTTGGGGGGGTTCGTGGCTACACCTTC.